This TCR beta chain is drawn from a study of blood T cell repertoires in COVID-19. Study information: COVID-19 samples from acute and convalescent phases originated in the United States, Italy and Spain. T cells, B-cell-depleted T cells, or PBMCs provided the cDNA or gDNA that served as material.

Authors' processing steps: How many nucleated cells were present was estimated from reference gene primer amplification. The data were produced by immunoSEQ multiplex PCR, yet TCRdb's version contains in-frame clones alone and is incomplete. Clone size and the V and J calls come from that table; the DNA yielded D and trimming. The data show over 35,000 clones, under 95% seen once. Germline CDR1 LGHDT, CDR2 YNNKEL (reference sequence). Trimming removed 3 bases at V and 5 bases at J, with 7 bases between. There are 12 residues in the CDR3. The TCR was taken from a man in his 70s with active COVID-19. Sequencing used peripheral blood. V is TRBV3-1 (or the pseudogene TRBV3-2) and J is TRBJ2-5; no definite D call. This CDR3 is CASSHIGETQYF. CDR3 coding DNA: TGTGCCAGCAGCCACATCGGGGAGACCCAGTACTTC.